These 6 T cell receptor beta chains came from one sample sequenced in a study of CD8 T cells in Susac syndrome. RNA amounts of about 0.45 to 1 ug underwent reverse transcription with random hexamers. One entry per CDR3 protein, called by TCRdb with MiXCR from the immunoSEQ multiplex PCR reads. The sample carries roughly 160,000 distinct CDR3 sequences, 90% to 95% recorded once. The sample was CD4+ T cells from PBMCs. These receptors all come from a human donor in good health.

The chain links TRBV30 to TRBJ1-2; no definite D call. Trimming pared 4 bases from V and 4 bases from J, leaving 19 bases between. This CDR3 has 15 amino acids. Germline V gene sequence: CDR1 GTSNPN, CDR2 SVGIG (reference sequence). CDR3 coding DNA: TGTGCCTGGATATCCCGGGTACCGGACGCCTATGGCTACACCTTC. Protein: CAWISRVPDAYGYTF.

This sequence joins TRBV29-1 and TRBJ1-1; TRBD1 matches at 7 bases. The CDR3 loop spans 13 amino acids. Germline V lookup: CDR1 SQVTM, CDR2 ANQGSEA. V shed 7 bases and J 0 bases; nucleotides not matched to a gene: 5. In DNA form, the CDR3 reads TGCAGCGCCATGGGACAGTTGAACACTGAAGCTTTCTTT. Its translation is CSAMGQLNTEAFF.

The chain combines TRBV20-1 with TRBJ1-6; D might be TRBD1 (6 bases). The CDR3 totals 14 residues. V dropped 5 bases and J dropped 5 bases, with 13 bases sitting between them. Germline V gives CDR1 DFQATT, CDR2 SNEGSKA (reference sequence). As DNA, the CDR3 is TGCAGTGCTTCCCAGGGGTACGATAATTCACCCCTCCACTTT. Its translation is CSASQGYDNSPLHF.

This clonotype was recorded once. The chain joins TRBV20-1 to TRBJ1-1; possibly TRBD1 for D (6 bases). Between the trimmed V and J ends, which lost 6 bases and 4 bases, there was a span of 18 bases. The germline CDR1 and CDR2 sequences are DFQATT and SNEGSKA (reference sequence). The CDR3 spans 14 residues. CDR3 nucleotide sequence: TGCAGTGCCCCGGTGGGGCAGGGGACCACTGAAGCTTTCTTT. The encoded protein is CSAPVGQGTTEAFF.

V gene TRBV4-2 combines with J gene TRBJ1-6; unclear D gene. Deletions cut 1 base from V and 4 bases from J, with 8 bases between. Germline V gives CDR1 LGHNA, CDR2 YNFKEQ. This CDR3 contains 15 residues. The CDR3: CASSQGPDYNSPLHF. The CDR3 nucleotides read TGTGCCAGCAGCCAAGGGCCAGATTATAATTCACCCCTCCACTTT.

The J gene is TRBJ2-1, the V gene TRBV9; 10 bases fit TRBD2. V shed 2 bases, J shed 5 bases, and the junction held 7 bases outside the gene matches. CDR1 is SGDLS and CDR2 is YYNGEE in the germline V gene. This CDR3 region has 16 residues. CDR3 protein: CASSVGHSGGNNEQFF. Here the CDR3 DNA reads TGTGCCAGCAGCGTGGGCCATAGCGGGGGGAACAATGAGCAGTTCTTC.